This entry describes one T cell receptor (beta chain). The sample comes from a study of blood T cell repertoires in COVID-19. At the level of the study: T cells, B-cell-depleted T cells, or PBMCs provided the cDNA or gDNA that served as material.

The CDR3 is 15 residues long. The germline CDR1 and CDR2 sequences are SGHTA and FQGTGA. Trimming took 3 bases from V and 8 from J; bases not matched to a gene: 8. Method: immunoSEQ multiplex PCR; TCRdb's copy keeps in-frame clones and lacks some. This table has about 260,000 clones, 75% to 90% appearing once. The sequenced sample was PBMCs or T cells enriched from blood (not recorded which). The clonotype originates from a young woman with acute COVID-19. This chain links TRBV7-3 with TRBJ2-3; 10 bases line up with TRBD2. DNA for the CDR3: TGTGCCAGCAGCTTTGGTCTAGCGGGAGTAGCTACGCAGTATTTT. Its translation is CASSFGLAGVATQYF. Complete variable domain (other parts from reference TRBV7-3 and TRBJ2-3): GAGVSQTPSNKVTEKGKYVELRCDPISGHTALYWYRQSLGQGPEFLIYFQGTGAADDSGLPNDRFFAVRPEGSVSTLKIQRTERGDSAVYLCASSFGLAGVATQYFGPGTRLTVL.